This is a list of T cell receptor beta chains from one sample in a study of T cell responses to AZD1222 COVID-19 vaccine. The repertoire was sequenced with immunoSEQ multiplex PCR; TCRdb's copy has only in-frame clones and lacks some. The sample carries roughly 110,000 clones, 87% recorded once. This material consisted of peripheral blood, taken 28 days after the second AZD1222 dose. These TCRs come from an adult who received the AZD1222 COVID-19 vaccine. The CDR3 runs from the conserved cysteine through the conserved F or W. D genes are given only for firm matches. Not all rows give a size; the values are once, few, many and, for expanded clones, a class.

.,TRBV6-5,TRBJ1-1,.,CASTPPGVTEAFF,TGTGCCAGTACCCCGCCAGGGGTCACTGAAGCTTTCTTT
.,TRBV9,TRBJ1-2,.,CASSVGGKNYGYTF,TGTGCCAGCAGCGTAGGTGGCAAGAACTATGGCTACACCTTC
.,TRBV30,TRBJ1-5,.,CAWSEGSLNQPQHF,TGTGCCTGGAGTGAGGGTAGCCTCAATCAGCCCCAGCATTTT
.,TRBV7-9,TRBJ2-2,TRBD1,CASSPRQGANTGELFF,TGTGCCAGCAGCCCTCGCCAGGGGGCTAACACCGGGGAGCTGTTTTTT
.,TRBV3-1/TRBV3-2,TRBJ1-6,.,CASSPSMSISPLHF,TGTGCCAGCAGCCCATCAATGTCTATCTCACCCCTCCACTTT
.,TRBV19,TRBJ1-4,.,CASSPRGLIEKLFF,TGTGCCAGTAGTCCCAGGGGCCTTATTGAAAAACTGTTTTTT
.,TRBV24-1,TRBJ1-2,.,CATSDTPGGYGYTF,TGTGCCACCAGTGATACCCCGGGGGGCTATGGCTACACCTTC
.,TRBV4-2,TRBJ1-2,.,CASSQDFRVYGYTF,TGTGCCAGCAGCCAAGACTTCAGGGTCTATGGCTACACCTTC
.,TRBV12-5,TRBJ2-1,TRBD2,CASGQETGGLNEQFF,TGTGCTAGTGGACAGGAGACGGGGGGACTTAATGAGCAGTTCTTC
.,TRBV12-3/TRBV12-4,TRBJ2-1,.,CASIGGNEQFF,TGTGCCAGCATAGGCGGCAATGAGCAGTTCTTC
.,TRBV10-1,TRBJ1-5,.,CASTGTWGNQPQHF,TGCGCCAGTACCGGGACATGGGGCAATCAGCCCCAGCATTTT
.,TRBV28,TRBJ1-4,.,CASSLGATGEIKLFF,TGTGCCAGCAGTTTAGGGGCCACGGGCGAAATAAAACTGTTTTTT
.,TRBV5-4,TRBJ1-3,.,CASSLAEGTGNTIYF,TGTGCCAGCAGCTTGGCGGAGGGGACTGGAAACACCATATATTTT
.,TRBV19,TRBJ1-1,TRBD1,CASSIQGALNTEAFF,TGTGCCAGTAGTATTCAGGGGGCGTTGAACACTGAAGCTTTCTTT
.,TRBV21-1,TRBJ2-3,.,CASSTPRTSGATQYF,TGTGCCAGCAGCACCCCTCGGACTAGCGGGGCAACGCAGTATTTT
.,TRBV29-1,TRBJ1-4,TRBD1,CSVAGTGVAEEKLFF,TGCAGCGTGGCCGGGACAGGGGTAGCGGAAGAAAAACTGTTTTTT
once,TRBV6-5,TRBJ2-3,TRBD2,CATKRRGAGDTQYF,TGTGCCACCAAACGGCGGGGGGCTGGGGATACGCAGTATTTT
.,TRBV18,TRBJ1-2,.,CASSPPSQDASYGYTF,TGTGCCAGCTCACCACCGTCGCAGGACGCCTCTTATGGCTACACCTTC
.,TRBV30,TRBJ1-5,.,CAWSVLGGQPQHF,TGTGCCTGGAGTGTACTAGGGGGTCAGCCCCAGCATTTT
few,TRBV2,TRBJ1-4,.,CASSQGRTNEKLFF,TGTGCCAGCAGTCAGGGGCGGACTAATGAAAAACTGTTTTTT
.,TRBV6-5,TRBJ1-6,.,CASSRVGANSPLHF,TGTGCCAGCAGTCGGGTAGGAGCCAATTCACCCCTCCACTTT
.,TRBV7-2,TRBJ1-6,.,CASSLLTPLYSPLHF,TGTGCCAGCAGCTTATTAACACCTCTGTATTCACCCCTCCACTTT
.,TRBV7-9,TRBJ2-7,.,CASSFAPPYEQYF,TGTGCCAGCAGCTTTGCACCGCCCTACGAGCAGTACTTC
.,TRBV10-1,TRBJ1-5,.,CASRKTADNQPQHF,TGCGCCAGCAGAAAGACAGCAGACAATCAGCCCCAGCATTTT
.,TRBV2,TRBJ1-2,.,CASRRQVGYTF,TGTGCCAGCAGAAGACAAGTTGGCTACACCTTC
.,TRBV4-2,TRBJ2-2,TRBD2,CASSHRLAGVTGELFF,TGTGCCAGCAGCCACAGACTAGCGGGGGTCACCGGGGAGCTGTTTTTT
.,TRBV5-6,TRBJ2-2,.,CASTLLGQNTGELFF,TGTGCCAGCACCCTCTTGGGACAAAACACCGGGGAGCTGTTTTTT
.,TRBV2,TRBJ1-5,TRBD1,CASRDWTGSRDQPQHF,TGTGCCAGCAGGGACTGGACAGGGAGCAGGGATCAGCCCCAGCATTTT
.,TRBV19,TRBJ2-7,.,CASSLMRSYEQYF,TGTGCCAGTAGTCTAATGCGGTCCTACGAGCAGTACTTC
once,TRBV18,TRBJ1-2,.,CASSPAGFNYGYTF,TGTGCCAGCTCACCAGCAGGCTTTAACTATGGCTACACCTTC
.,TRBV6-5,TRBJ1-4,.,CASSYWAGGTNEKLFF,TGTGCCAGCAGTTACTGGGCGGGGGGGACTAATGAAAAACTGTTTTTT
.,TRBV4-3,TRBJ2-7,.,CASSQEGQGIDEQYF,TGCGCCAGCAGCCAAGAGGGGCAGGGGATCGACGAGCAGTACTTC
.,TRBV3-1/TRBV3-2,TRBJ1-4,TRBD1,CASSRQGFNEKLFF,TGTGCCAGCAGCCGACAGGGATTCAATGAAAAACTGTTTTTT
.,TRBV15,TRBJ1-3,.,CATSRTRGAGNTIYF,TGTGCCACCAGCCGCACCCGAGGCGCTGGAAACACCATATATTTT
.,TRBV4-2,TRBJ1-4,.,CASSQVGQRSLTTNEKLFF,TGTGCCAGCAGCCAAGTCGGGCAGCGGTCCCTGACAACTAATGAAAAACTGTTTTTT
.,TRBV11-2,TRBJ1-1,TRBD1,CASSLTGAMNTEAFF,TGTGCCAGCAGCTTGACAGGGGCTATGAACACTGAAGCTTTCTTT
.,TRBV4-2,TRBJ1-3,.,CASSLPGTEVSGNTIYF,TGTGCCAGCAGCCTACCAGGGACTGAAGTGTCTGGAAACACCATATATTTT
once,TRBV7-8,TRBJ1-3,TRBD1,CASSFTGTGEYKGNTIYF,TGTGCCAGCAGCTTTACCGGGACAGGGGAGTATAAGGGAAACACCATATATTTT
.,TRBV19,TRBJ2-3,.,CASSMGRDGTDTQYF,TGTGCCAGTAGTATGGGCAGGGATGGCACAGATACGCAGTATTTT
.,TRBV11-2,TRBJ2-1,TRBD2,CASSFRPTSGGANEQFF,TGTGCCAGCAGCTTTAGGCCGACTAGCGGGGGGGCGAATGAGCAGTTCTTC
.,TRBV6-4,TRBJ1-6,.,CASSEGTRGSPLHF,TGTGCCAGCAGTGAAGGGACCCGGGGCTCACCCCTCCACTTT
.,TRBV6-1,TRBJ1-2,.,CASSDGSPYGYTF,TGTGCCAGCAGTGACGGGAGTCCCTATGGCTACACCTTC
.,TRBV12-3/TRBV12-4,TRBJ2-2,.,CASSLGGAGELFF,TGTGCCAGCAGTTTAGGAGGGGCCGGGGAGCTGTTTTTT
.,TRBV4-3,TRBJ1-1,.,CASSQDGTGAANTEAFF,TGCGCCAGCAGCCAAGATGGGACGGGGGCAGCGAACACTGAAGCTTTCTTT
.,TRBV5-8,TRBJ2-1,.,CASSSGAYNEQFF,TGTGCCAGCAGCTCCGGGGCCTACAATGAGCAGTTCTTC
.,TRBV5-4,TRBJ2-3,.,CASSPSDSDTQYF,TGTGCCAGCAGCCCCTCGGACTCAGATACGCAGTATTTT
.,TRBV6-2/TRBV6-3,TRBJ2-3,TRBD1,CASSPRGRFTDTQYF,TGTGCCAGCAGCCCTAGGGGGCGGTTCACAGATACGCAGTATTTT
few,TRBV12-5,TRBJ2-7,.,CASGSPAGPGYEQYF,TGTGCTAGTGGTTCGCCGGCGGGTCCTGGCTACGAGCAGTACTTC
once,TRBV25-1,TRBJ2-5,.,CASSSAETQYF,TGTGCCAGCAGCAGCGCAGAGACCCAGTACTTC
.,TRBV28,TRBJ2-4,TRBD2,CASSLSGVAKNIQYF,TGTGCCAGCAGTTTAAGCGGGGTAGCCAAAAACATTCAGTACTTC